The 5 T cell receptor beta chains listed next were all sequenced from one sample in a study of graft-versus-host responses after intestinal transplantation. Antigen specificity for these receptors is unknown. Some clones are missing from TCRdb's copy, which holds only in-frame ones; the method was immunoSEQ multiplex PCR. Found here are tens of thousands of clones, roughly four fifths of them singletons; the top ten hold approximately 18%. The material sequenced was unstimulated CD8+ T cells sorted from spleen or lymph node cells, taken before intestinal transplant. The origin of the receptors is a human donor who received an intestinal transplant.

This rearrangement joins TRBV6-6 to TRBJ1-6; 8 nucleotides match TRBD1. CDR3 size: 14 residues. Germline V CDR1 and CDR2: MNHNY, SVGAGI (reference sequence). Trimming cost V 7 bases and J 8 bases; bases outside gene matches: 7. For the CDR3, the DNA is TGTGCCAGCAACACTCAGGGGGCGGATTCACCCCTCCACTTT. Translated: CASNTQGADSPLHF.

The CDR3, as DNA: TGTGCCACCTCCGGGACTTTCCCTCGACGGGCCCAGTACTTC. This translates into CATSGTFPRRAQYF. The chain has TRBV10-3 and TRBJ2-5; weak D call: TRBD2 (6 bases). The CDR3 contains 14 residues. Trimming shortened V by 10 bases and J by 9 bases, and 24 bases separated the two germline ends. Germline lookup yields CDR1 ENHRY and CDR2 SYGVKD.

The chain is built from TRBV15 and TRBJ1-6; 8 bases match TRBD1. With V trimmed by 0 bases and J by 7 bases, 17 bases remained unmatched. Per the germline V gene, CDR1 is LNHNV and CDR2 is YYDKDF (reference sequence). The CDR3 is 20 residues long. The CDR3 loop is CATSRDRLVLGQGPNSPLHF. The CDR3 region has the DNA TGTGCCACCAGCAGAGATCGATTGGTATTAGGACAGGGACCCAATTCACCCCTCCACTTT.

This clone was detected a few times. The chain joins TRBV9 to TRBJ2-1; tentative D call: TRBD1 (5 bases). Germline CDR1 and CDR2: SGDLS and YYNGEE. This CDR3 is 14 amino acids long. Trimming took 0 bases from V and 8 from J, leaving 12 bases between them. The CDR3 region is CASSVEGKGDEQFF. The CDR3 DNA follows: TGTGCCAGCAGCGTAGAAGGCAAAGGGGATGAGCAGTTCTTC.

The rearrangement joins TRBV6-1 to TRBJ1-6, with TRBD1 as a possible D gene (6 bases). CDR3 length: 12 residues. With 2 bases removed from V and 15 bases from J, the gap between germline ends came to 11 bases. The V gene's germline CDR1 is MNHNS and CDR2 SASEGT. CDR3 amino acids: CASSEIGGILHF. The CDR3 DNA reads as TGTGCCAGCAGTGAAATAGGGGGAATCCTCCACTTT.